This is a list of T cell receptor beta chains from one sample in a study of regulatory T cells in long-lasting Graves disease. TCRdb re-derived calls from the multiplex PCR reads in MiXCR, one entry per CDR3 protein. Of a few hundred thousand distinct CDR3 sequences listed, about 12% were seen once; the top ten hold approximately 20%. These same data were also listed under a study on T cells in Graves' hyperthyroidism and ophthalmopathy.

The specimen was peripheral blood mononuclear cells (PBMCs), collected at new diagnosis, from a patient treated with antithyroid drugs. The receptors stem from a woman between 18 and 29 years old with Graves disease. The CDR3 runs from the conserved cysteine through the conserved F or W. Fields, in order: J gene, D gene, V gene, clone size, CDR3 protein, CDR3 DNA. The D gene is left open where the match is weak. Clone sizes are given selectively: once, few, many, or a class where the clone is expanded.

TRBJ2-1	TRBD2	TRBV6-1	many	CASSEWTSGPYNEQFF	TGTGCCAGCAGTGAATGGACTAGCGGGCCTTACAATGAGCAGTTCTTC
TRBJ2-2	TRBD1	TRBV2	many	CASSEAGRGQGGELFF	TGTGCCAGCAGTGAAGCCGGAAGGGGGCAGGGCGGGGAGCTGTTTTTT
TRBJ1-1	.	TRBV6-1	many	CASGRIGGTEAFF	TGTGCCAGCGGAAGGATTGGGGGAACTGAAGCTTTCTTT
TRBJ1-2	.	TRBV5-1	.	CASSLEGSGSYGYTF	TGCGCCAGCAGCTTGGAGGGGTCAGGGAGCTATGGCTACACCTTC
TRBJ2-3	TRBD2	TRBV20-1	.	CSAKQTSLVISGTQYF	TGCAGTGCTAAACAGACTAGCTTAGTCATTTCCGGTACGCAGTATTTT
TRBJ2-6	.	TRBV19	.	CASSIWGFVSGANVLTF	TGTGCCAGTAGTATATGGGGCTTTGTATCTGGGGCCAACGTCCTGACTTTC
TRBJ2-1	.	TRBV27	few	CASSLFGRRNEQFF	TGTGCCAGCAGTTTATTCGGGAGAAGGAATGAGCAGTTCTTC
TRBJ2-3	TRBD1	TRBV28	many	CASSLSSGQGVGDTQYF	TGTGCCAGCAGTTTATCGTCGGGACAGGGAGTTGGAGATACGCAGTATTTT
TRBJ2-2	.	TRBV5-4	few	CASSLFQAQGTGELFF	TGTGCCAGCAGCTTGTTCCAAGCCCAGGGAACCGGGGAGCTGTTTTTT
TRBJ1-1	.	TRBV20-1	many	CSARDLNTEAFF	TGCAGTGCTAGAGATCTCAACACTGAAGCTTTCTTT
TRBJ2-3	TRBD1	TRBV14	many	CASSLDRGSDTQYF	TGTGCCAGCAGCCTGGACAGGGGTTCAGATACGCAGTATTTT
TRBJ2-7	.	TRBV4-1	many	CASSQDNAGEQYF	TGCGCCAGCAGCCAAGATAACGCGGGCGAGCAGTACTTC
TRBJ1-3	.	TRBV6-1	many	CASRVVPGNTIYF	TGTGCCAGCAGGGTGGTACCTGGAAACACCATATATTTT
TRBJ2-1	TRBD1	TRBV7-6	many	CASSLTGDRGYVYEQFF	TGTGCCAGCAGCCTAACCGGGGACAGGGGCTATGTATATGAGCAGTTCTTC
TRBJ1-1	.	TRBV20-1	few	CSARGNGDNTEAFF	TGCAGTGCTAGAGGTAACGGGGACAACACTGAAGCTTTCTTT
TRBJ2-5	TRBD2	TRBV28	many	CASGGDLETQYF	TGTGCCAGCGGGGGGGACCTTGAGACCCAGTACTTC
TRBJ2-2	TRBD2	TRBV28	many	CASNSPSGRASGELFF	TGTGCCAGCAATTCCCCCAGCGGGAGGGCCTCCGGGGAGCTGTTTTTT
TRBJ2-5	TRBD1	TRBV7-9	many	CASGGQGSQETQYF	TGTGCCAGCGGGGGACAGGGAAGCCAAGAGACCCAGTACTTC
TRBJ2-3	.	TRBV20-1	many	CSARPGYTDTQYF	TGCAGTGCTAGACCGGGGTACACAGATACGCAGTATTTT
TRBJ1-5	TRBD1	TRBV7-9	many	CASSRTGPNQPQHF	TGTGCCAGCAGCCGGACAGGACCCAATCAGCCCCAGCATTTT
TRBJ2-1	.	TRBV20-1	.	CSARVGGLVDEQFF	TGCAGTGCTAGAGTAGGTGGTTTAGTGGATGAGCAGTTCTTC
TRBJ2-7	.	TRBV20-1	.	CSAVRRHEQYF	TGCAGTGCTGTCCGTCGGCACGAGCAGTACTTC
TRBJ2-2	.	TRBV12-3/TRBV12-4	many	CASRRGAGTPGELFF	TGTGCCAGCAGAAGGGGGGCAGGGACCCCCGGGGAGCTGTTTTTT
TRBJ2-2	.	TRBV5-8	.	CASSLDRITTGELFF	TGTGCCAGCAGCTTGGATCGGATAACCACCGGGGAGCTGTTTTTT
TRBJ1-1	.	TRBV6-9	many	CASSYSWLGNTEAFF	TGTGCCAGCAGTTACTCCTGGCTCGGGAACACTGAAGCTTTCTTT
TRBJ1-3	.	TRBV10-2	few	CASTSRGVAGNTIYF	TGCGCCAGCACCTCCCGGGGGGTGGCTGGAAACACCATATATTTT